This TCR beta chain was documented in a study of blood T cell repertoires in COVID-19. Overall study context: Acute and convalescent COVID-19 samples came from the United States, Italy and Spain. PBMCs, B-cell-depleted T cells, or T cells were the source of the cDNA or gDNA that made up the material.

Per the study methods: Using reference gene primer amplification, nucleated cell counts were estimated. Here immunoSEQ multiplex PCR was the method, and the copy in TCRdb shows in-frame clones only, minus some. V, J and clone size derive from that table, while D and trimming were established from the DNA sequence. The top ten hold 4% to 5.5% of the sample, which has 350,000 to 550,000 clones, 75% to 90% seen once. This CDR3 comprises 13 residues. V dropped 4 bases and J dropped 4; count of bases not matched to a gene: 1. Germline V gene data show CDR1 as KGHSH and CDR2 as LQKENI. This receptor was identified in a young woman with acute or convalescent COVID-19. Material for sequencing was peripheral blood. The chain uses TRBV18 and TRBJ2-3; the match to TRBD1 covers 8 bases. The CDR3 coding sequence is TGTGCCAGCTCACGACAGGGGTCAGATACGCAGTATTTT. This sequence encodes CASSRQGSDTQYF.